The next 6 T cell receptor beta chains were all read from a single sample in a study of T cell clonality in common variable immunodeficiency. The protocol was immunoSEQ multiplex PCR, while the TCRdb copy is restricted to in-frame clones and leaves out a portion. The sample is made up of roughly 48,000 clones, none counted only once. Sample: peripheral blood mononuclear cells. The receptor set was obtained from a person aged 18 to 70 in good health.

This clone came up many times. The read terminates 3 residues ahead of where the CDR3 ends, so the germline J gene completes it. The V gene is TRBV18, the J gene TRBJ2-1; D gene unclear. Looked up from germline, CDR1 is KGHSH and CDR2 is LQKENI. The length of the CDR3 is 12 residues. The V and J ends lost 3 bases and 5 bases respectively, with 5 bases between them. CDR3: CASSPGNNEQFF. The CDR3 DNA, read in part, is TGTGCCAGCTCACCCGGTAACAATGAG. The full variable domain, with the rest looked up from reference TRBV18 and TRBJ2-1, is NAGVMQNPRHLVRRRGQEARLRCSPMKGHSHVYWYRQLPEEGLKFMVYLQKENIIDESGMPKERFSAEFPKEGPSILRIQQVVRGDSAAYFCASSPGNNEQFFGPGTRLTVL.

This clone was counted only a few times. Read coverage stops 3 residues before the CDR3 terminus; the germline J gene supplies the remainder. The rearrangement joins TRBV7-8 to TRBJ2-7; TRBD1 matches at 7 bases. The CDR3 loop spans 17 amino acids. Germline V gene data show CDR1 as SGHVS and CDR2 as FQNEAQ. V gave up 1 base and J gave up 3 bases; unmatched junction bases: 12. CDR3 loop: CASSLGGRTGKYYEQYF. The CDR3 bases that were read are TGTGCCAGCAGCTTAGGCGGGCGGACAGGAAAGTACTACGAG.

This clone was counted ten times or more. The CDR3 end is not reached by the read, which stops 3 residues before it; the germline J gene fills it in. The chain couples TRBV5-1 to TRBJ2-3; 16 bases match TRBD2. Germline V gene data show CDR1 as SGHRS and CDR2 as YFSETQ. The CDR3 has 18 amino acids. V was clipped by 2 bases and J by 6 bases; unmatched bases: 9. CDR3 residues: CASSFVPGLAGGQDTQYF. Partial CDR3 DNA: TGCGCCAGCAGCTTTGTCCCGGGACTAGCGGGAGGGCAGGATACG.

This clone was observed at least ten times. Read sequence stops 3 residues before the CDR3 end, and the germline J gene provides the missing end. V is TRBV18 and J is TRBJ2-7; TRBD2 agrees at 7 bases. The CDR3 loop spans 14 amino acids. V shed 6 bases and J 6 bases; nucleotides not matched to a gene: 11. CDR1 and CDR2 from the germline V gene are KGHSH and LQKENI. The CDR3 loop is CASSSGGSLVEQYF. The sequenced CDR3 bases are TGTGCCAGCTCCTCGGGCGGGAGCCTCGTCGAG.

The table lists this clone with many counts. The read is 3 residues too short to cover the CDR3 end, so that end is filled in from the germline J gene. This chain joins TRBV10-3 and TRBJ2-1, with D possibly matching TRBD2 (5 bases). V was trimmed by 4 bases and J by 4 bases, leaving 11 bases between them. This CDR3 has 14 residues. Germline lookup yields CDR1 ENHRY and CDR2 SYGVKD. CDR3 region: CAISVGSEYNEQFF. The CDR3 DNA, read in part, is TGTGCCATCAGTGTGGGTAGCGAGTACAATGAG.

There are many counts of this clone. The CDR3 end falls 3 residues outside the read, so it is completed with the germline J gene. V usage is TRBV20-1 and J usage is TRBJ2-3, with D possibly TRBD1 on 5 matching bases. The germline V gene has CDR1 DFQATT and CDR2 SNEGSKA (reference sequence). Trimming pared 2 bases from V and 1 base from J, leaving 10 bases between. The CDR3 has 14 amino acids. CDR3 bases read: TGCAGTGCTAGAAGGGGCCCCCGCACAGATACG. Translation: CSARRGPRTDT. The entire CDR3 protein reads CSARRGPRTDTQYF.